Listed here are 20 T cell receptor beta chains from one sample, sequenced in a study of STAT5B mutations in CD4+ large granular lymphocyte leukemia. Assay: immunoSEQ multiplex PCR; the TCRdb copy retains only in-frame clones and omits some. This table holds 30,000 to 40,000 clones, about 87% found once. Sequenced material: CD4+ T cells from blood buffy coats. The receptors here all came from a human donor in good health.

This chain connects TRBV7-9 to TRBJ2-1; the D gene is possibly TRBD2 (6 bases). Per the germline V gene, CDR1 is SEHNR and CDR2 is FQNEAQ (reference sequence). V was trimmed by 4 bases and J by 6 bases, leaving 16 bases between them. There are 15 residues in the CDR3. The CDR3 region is CASSWGDSQGNEQFF. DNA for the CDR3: TGTGCCAGCAGCTGGGGGGACTCCCAGGGCAATGAGCAGTTCTTC.

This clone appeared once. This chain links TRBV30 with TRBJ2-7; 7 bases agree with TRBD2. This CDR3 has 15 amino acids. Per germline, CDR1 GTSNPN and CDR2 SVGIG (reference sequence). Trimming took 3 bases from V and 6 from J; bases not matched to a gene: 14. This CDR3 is CAWSNLPTGGGEQYF. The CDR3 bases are TGTGCCTGGAGCAACCTCCCCACTGGGGGGGGCGAGCAGTACTTC.

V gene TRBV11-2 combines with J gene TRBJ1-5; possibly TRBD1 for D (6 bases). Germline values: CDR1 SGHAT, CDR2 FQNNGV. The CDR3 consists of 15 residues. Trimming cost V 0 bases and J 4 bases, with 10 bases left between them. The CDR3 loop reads CASSLDGQWNQPQHF. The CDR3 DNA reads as TGTGCCAGCAGCTTAGATGGACAGTGGAATCAGCCCCAGCATTTT.

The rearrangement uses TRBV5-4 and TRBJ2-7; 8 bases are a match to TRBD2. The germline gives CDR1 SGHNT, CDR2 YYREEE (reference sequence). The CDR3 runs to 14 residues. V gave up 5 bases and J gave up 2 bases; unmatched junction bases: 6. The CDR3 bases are TGTGCCAGCAGTCCGGGGGGGAGACCCTACGAGCAGTACTTC. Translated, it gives CASSPGGRPYEQYF.

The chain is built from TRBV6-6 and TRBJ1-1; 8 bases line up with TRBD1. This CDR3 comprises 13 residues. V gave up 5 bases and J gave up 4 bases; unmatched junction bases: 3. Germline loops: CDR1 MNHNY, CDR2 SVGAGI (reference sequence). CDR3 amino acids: CASSTTGGTEAFF. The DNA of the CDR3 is TGTGCCAGCAGTACCACAGGGGGCACTGAAGCTTTCTTT.

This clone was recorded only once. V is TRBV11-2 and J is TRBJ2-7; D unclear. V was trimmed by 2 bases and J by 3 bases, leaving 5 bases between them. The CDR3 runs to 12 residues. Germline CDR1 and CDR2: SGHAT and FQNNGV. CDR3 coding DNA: TGTGCCAGCAGCTTATGGGACTACGAGCAGTACTTC. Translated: CASSLWDYEQYF.

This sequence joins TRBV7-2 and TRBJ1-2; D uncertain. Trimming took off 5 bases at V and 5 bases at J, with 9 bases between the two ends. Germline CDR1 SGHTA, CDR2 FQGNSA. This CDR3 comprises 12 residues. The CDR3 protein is CASSPDTYGYTF. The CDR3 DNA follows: TGTGCCAGCAGCCCCGACACTTATGGCTACACCTTC.

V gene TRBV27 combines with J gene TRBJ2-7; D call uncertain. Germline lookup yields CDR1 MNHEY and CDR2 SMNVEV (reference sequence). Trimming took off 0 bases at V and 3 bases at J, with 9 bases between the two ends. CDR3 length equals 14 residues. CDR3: CASSLSKDHYEQYF. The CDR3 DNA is TGTGCCAGCAGTTTATCGAAAGACCACTACGAGCAGTACTTC.

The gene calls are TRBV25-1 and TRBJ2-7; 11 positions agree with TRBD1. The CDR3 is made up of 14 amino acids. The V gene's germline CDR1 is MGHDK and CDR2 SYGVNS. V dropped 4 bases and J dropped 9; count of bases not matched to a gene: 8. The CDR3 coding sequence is TGTGCCAGCAGTGTTGGGACAGGGGGATCGGGGCAGTACTTC. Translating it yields CASSVGTGGSGQYF.

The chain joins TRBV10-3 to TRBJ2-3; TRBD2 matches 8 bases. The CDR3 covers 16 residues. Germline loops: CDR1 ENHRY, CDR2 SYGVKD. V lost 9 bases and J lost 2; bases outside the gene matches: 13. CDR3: CAIGYSGREATDTQYF. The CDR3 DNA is TGTGCCATTGGATATAGCGGGCGGGAGGCCACAGATACGCAGTATTTT.

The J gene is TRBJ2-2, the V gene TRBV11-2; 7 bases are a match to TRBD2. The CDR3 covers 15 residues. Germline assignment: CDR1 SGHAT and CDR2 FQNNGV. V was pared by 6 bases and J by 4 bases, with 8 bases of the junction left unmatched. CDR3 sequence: CASSPSGTTTGELFF. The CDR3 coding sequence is TGTGCCAGCAGTCCCTCCGGGACTACCACCGGGGAGCTGTTTTTT.

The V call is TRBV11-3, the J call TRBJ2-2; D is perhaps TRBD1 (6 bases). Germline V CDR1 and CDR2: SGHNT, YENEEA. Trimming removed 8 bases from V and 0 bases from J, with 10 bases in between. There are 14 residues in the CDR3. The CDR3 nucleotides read TGTGCCAGCGCTGGGGGCCCGAACACCGGGGAGCTGTTTTTT. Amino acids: CASAGGPNTGELFF.

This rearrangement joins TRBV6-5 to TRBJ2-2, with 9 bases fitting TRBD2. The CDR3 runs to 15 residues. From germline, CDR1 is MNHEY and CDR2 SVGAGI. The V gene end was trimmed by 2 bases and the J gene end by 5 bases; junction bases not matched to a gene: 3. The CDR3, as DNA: TGTGCCAGCAGTTACGGCGGGGGGGGTACCGGGGAGCTGTTTTTT. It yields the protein CASSYGGGGTGELFF.

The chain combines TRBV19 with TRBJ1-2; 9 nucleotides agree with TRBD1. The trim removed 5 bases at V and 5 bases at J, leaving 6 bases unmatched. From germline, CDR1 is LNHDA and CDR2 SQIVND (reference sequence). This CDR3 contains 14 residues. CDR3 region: CASSVDRGHYGYTF. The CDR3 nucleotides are TGTGCCAGTAGTGTGGACAGGGGACATTATGGCTACACCTTC.

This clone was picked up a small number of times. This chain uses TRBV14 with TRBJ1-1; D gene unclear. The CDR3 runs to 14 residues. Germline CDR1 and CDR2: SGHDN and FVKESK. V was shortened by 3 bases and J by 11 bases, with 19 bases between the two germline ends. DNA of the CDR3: TGTGCCAGCAGCCAGGGTCGACTGGCCCTGGGGGCTTTCTTT. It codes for CASSQGRLALGAFF.

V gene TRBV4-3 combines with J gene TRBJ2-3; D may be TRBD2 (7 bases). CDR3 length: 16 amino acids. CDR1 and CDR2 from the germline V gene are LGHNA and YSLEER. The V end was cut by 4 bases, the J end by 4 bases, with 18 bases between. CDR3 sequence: CASSLRLGGPADTQYF. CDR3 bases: TGCGCCAGCAGCCTTCGGTTGGGGGGGCCCGCAGATACGCAGTATTTT.

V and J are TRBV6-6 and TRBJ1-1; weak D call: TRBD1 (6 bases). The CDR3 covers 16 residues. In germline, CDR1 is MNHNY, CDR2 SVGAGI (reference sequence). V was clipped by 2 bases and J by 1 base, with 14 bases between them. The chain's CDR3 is CASSYGGARGNTEAFF. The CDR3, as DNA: TGTGCCAGCAGTTACGGGGGGGCCCGGGGGAACACTGAAGCTTTCTTT.

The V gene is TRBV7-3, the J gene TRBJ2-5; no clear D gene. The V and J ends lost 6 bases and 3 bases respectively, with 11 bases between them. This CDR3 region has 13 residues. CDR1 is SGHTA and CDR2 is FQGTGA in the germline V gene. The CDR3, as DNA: TGTGCCAGCAGTAGACCCGACGAAGAGACCCAGTACTTC. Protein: CASSRPDEETQYF. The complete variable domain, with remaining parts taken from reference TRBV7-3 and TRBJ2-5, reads GAGVSQTPSNKVTEKGKYVELRCDPISGHTALYWYRQSLGQGPEFLIYFQGTGAADDSGLPNDRFFAVRPEGSVSTLKIQRTERGDSAVYLCASSRPDEETQYFGPGTRLLVL.

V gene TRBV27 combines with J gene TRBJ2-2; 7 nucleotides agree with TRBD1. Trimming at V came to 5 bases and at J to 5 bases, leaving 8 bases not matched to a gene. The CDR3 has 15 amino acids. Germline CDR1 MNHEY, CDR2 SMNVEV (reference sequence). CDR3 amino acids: CASSLYRGSTGELFF. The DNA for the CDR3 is TGTGCCAGCAGTCTATACAGGGGCTCGACCGGGGAGCTGTTTTTT.

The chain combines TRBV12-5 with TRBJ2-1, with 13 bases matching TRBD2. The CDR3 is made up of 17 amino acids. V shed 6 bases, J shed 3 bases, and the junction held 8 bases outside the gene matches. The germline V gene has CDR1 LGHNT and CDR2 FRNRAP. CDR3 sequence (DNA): TGTGCTAGTGGCCTACCCGGGACTAGCGGGGTCTACAATGAGCAGTTCTTC. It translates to CASGLPGTSGVYNEQFF. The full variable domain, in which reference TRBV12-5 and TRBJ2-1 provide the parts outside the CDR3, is DARVTQTPRHKVTEMGQEVTMRCQPILGHNTVFWYRQTMMQGLELLAYFRNRAPLDDSGMPKDRFSAEMPDATLATLKIQPSEPRDSAVYFCASGLPGTSGVYNEQFFGPGTRLTVL.